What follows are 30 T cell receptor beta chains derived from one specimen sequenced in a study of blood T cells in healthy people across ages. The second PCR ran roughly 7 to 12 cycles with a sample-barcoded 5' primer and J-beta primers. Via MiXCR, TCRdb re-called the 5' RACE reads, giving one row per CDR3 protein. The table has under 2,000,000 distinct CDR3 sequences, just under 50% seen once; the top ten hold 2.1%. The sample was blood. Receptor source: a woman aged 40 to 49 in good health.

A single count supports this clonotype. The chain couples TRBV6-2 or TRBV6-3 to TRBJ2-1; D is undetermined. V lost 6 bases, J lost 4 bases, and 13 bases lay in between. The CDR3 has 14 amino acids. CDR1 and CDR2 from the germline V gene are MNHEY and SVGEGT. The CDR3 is CASRSVQTYNEQFF. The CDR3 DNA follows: TGTGCCAGCAGATCGGTTCAAACTTACAATGAGCAGTTCTTC.

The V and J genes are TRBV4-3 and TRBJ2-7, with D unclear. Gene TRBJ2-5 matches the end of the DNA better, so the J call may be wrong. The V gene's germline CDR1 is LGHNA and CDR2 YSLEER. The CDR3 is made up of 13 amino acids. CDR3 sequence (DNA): TGCGCCAGCAGCCGGCAGGAATCGGAGACCCAGTACTTC. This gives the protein CASSRQESETQYF.

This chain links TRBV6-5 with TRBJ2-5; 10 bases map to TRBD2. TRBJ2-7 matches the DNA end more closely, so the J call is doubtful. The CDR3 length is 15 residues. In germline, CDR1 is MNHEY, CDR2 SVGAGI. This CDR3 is CASSPTGLATHEQYF. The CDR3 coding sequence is TGTGCCAGCAGCCCAACGGGACTAGCGACACACGAGCAGTACTTC.

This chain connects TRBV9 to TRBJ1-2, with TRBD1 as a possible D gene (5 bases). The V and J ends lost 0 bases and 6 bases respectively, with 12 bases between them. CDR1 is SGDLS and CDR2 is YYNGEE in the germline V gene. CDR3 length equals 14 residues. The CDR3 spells CASSVAGGSDGYTF. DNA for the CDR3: TGTGCCAGCAGCGTAGCGGGGGGTTCAGATGGCTACACCTTC.

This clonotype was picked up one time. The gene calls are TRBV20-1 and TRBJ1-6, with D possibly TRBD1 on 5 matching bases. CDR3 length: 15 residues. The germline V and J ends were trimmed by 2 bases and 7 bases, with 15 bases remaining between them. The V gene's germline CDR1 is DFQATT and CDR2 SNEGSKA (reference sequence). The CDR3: CSARKQATPNSPLHF. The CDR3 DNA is TGCAGTGCTAGAAAACAGGCGACCCCAAATTCACCCCTCCACTTT.

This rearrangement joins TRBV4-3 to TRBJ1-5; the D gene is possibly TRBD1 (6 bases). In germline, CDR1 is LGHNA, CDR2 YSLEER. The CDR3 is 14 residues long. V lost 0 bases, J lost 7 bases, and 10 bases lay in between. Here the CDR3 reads CASSQDDRFQPQHF. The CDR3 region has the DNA TGCGCCAGCAGCCAAGACGACAGGTTCCAGCCCCAGCATTTT.

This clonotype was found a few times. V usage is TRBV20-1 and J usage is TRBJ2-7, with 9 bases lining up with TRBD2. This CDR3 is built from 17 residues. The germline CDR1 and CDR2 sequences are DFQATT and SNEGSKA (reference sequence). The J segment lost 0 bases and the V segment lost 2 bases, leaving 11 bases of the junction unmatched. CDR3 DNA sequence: TGCAGTGCTAGATCCTACGCGGGTAGCGGGAGCTCCTACGAGCAGTACTTC. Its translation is CSARSYAGSGSSYEQYF.

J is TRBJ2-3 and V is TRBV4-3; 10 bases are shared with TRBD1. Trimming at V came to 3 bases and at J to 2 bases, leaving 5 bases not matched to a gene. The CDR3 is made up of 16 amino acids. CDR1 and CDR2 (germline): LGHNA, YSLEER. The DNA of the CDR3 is TGCGCCAGCAGCCAGACGACAGGGGGCCTCACAGATACGCAGTATTTT. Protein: CASSQTTGGLTDTQYF.

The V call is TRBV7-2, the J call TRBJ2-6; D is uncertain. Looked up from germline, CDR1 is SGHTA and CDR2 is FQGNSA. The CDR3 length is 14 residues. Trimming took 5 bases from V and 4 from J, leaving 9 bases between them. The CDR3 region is CASSKARGANVLTF. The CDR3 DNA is TGTGCCAGCAGCAAAGCGAGGGGGGCCAACGTCCTGACTTTC.

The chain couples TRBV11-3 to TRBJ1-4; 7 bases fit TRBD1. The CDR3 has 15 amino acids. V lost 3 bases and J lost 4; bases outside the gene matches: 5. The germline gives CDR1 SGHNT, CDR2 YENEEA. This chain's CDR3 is CASSFKDRFNEKLFF. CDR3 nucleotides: TGTGCCAGCAGCTTTAAGGACAGGTTTAATGAAAAACTGTTTTTT.

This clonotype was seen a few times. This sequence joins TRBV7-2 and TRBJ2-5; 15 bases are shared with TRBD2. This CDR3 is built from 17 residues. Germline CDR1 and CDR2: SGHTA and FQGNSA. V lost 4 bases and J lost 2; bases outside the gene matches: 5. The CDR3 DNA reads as TGTGCCAGCAGCTCCTCCGGACTAGCGGGGGGGCAAGAGACCCAGTACTTC. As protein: CASSSSGLAGGQETQYF.

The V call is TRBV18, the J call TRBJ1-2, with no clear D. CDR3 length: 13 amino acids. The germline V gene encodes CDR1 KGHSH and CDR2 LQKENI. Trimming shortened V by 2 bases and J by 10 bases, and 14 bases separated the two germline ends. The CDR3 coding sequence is TGTGCCAGCTCACCAGTGAATTCCGATTTCTACACCTTC. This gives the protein CASSPVNSDFYTF.

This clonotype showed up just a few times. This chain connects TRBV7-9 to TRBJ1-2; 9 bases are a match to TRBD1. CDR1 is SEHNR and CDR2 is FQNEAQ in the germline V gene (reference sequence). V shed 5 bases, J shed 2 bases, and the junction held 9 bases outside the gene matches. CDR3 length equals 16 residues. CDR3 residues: CASSPAQGAKNYGYTF. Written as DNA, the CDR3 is TGTGCCAGCAGCCCCGCACAGGGGGCAAAGAACTATGGCTACACCTTC.

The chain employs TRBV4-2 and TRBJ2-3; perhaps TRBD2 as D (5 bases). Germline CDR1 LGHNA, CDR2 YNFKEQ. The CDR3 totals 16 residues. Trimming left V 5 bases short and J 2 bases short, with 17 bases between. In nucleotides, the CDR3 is TGTGCCAGCAGCAGCCGGACTCGCCCCGTCACAGATACGCAGTATTTT. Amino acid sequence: CASSSRTRPVTDTQYF.

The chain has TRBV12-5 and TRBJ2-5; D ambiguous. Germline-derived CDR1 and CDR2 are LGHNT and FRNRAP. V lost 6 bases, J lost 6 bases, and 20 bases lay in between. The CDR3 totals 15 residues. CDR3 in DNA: TGTGCTAGTGGGAGTTCTGGTTTGGGTGTGAAGACCCAGTACTTC. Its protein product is CASGSSGLGVKTQYF.

The CDR3 coding sequence is TGCAGTGCCTTACCGCCACAAGGGAGAACGGACACTGAAGCTTTCTTT. Translating gives CSALPPQGRTDTEAFF. This chain connects TRBV20-1 to TRBJ1-1; D is ambiguous. Germline V gene lookup returns CDR1 DFQATT and CDR2 SNEGSKA (reference sequence). The CDR3 sequence is 16 residues long. V was clipped by 6 bases and J by 3 bases, with 23 bases between them.

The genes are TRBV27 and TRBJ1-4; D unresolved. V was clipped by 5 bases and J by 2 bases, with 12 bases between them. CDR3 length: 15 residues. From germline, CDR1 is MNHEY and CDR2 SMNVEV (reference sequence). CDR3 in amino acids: CASSPSTATNEKLFF. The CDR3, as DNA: TGTGCCAGCAGTCCTTCGACGGCGACTAATGAAAAACTGTTTTTT.

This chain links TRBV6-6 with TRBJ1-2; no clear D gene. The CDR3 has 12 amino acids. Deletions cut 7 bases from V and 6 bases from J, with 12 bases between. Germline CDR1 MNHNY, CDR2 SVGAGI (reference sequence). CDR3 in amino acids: CASNEGINGYTF. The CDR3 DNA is TGTGCCAGCAATGAGGGAATTAATGGCTACACCTTC.

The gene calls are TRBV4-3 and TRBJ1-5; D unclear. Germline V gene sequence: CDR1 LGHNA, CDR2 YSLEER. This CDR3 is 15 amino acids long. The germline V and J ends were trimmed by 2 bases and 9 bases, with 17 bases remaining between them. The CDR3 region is CASSQFRAGGSPQHF. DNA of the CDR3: TGCGCCAGCAGCCAATTTAGGGCCGGAGGGTCGCCCCAGCATTTT.

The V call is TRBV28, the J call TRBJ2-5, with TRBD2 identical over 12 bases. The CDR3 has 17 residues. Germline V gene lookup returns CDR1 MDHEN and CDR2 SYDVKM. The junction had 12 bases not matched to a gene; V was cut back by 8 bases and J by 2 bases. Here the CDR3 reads CASRLSGTSGHQETQYF. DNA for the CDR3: TGTGCCAGCCGTCTAAGTGGGACTAGCGGGCATCAAGAGACCCAGTACTTC.

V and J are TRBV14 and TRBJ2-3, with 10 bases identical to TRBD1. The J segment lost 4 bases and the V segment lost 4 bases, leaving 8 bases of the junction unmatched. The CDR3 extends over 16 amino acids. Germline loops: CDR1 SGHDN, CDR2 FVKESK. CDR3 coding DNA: TGTGCCAGCAGCCGCCCGGGACAGGGGTTCTCAGATACGCAGTATTTT. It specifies CASSRPGQGFSDTQYF.

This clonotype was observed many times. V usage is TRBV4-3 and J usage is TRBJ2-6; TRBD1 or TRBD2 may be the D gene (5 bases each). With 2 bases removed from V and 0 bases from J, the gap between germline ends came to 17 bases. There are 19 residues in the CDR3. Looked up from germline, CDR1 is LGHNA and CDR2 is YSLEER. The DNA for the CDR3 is TGCGCCAGCAGCCAACCCCATAGCGAGGGGTTCTCTGGGGCCAACGTCCTGACTTTC. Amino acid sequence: CASSQPHSEGFSGANVLTF.

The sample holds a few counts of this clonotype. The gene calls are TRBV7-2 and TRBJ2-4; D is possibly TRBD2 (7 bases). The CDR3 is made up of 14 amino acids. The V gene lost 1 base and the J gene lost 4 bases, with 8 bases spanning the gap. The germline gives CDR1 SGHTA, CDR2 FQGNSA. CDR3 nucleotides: TGTGCCAGCAGCTTAGAGGGGGGGAAAAACATTCAGTACTTC. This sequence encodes CASSLEGGKNIQYF. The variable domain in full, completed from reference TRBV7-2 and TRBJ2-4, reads GAGVSQSPSNKVTEKGKDVELRCDPISGHTALYWYRQSLGQGLEFLIYFQGNSAPDKSGLPSDRFSAERTGGSVSTLTIQRTQQEDSAVYLCASSLEGGKNIQYFGAGTRLSVL.

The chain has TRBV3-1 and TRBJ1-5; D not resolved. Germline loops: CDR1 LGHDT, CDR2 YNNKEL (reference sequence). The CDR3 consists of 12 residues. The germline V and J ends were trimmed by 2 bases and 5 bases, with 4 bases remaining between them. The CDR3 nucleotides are TGTGCCAGCAGCCAATTGGATCAGCCCCAGCATTTT. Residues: CASSQLDQPQHF.

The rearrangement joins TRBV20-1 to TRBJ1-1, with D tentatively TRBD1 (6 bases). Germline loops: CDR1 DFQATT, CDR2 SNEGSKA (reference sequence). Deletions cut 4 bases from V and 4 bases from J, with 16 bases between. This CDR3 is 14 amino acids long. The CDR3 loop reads CSAKGGGKITEAFF. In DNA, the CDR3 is TGCAGTGCTAAAGGGGGAGGGAAGATCACTGAAGCTTTCTTT.

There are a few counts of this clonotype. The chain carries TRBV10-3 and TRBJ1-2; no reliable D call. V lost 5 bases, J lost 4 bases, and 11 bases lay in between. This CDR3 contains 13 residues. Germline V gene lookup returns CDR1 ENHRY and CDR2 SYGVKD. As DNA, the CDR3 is TGTGCCATCAGTCCAACAGCAATCTATGGCTACACCTTC. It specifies CAISPTAIYGYTF.

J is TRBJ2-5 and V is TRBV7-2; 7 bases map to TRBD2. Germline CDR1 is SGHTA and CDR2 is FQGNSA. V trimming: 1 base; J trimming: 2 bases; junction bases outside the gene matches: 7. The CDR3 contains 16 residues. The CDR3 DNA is TGTGCCAGCAGCTTAGTTGGCGGGGGTAGGCAAGAGACCCAGTACTTC. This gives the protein CASSLVGGGRQETQYF.

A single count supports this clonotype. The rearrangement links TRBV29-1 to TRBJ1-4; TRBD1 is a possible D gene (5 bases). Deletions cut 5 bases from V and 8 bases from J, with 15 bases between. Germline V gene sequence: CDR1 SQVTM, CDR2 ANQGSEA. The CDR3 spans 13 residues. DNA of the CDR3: TGCAGCGTTCTCTTCCGAAACAGGGAAAAACTGTTTTTT. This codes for CSVLFRNREKLFF.

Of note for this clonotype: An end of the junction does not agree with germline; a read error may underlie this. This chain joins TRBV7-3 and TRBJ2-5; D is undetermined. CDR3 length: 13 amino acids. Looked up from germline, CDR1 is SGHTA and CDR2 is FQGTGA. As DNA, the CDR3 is TGTGCCAGCAGCTTACGGGCCCAAGGGACCCAGTACTTC. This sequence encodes CASSLRAQGTQYF.

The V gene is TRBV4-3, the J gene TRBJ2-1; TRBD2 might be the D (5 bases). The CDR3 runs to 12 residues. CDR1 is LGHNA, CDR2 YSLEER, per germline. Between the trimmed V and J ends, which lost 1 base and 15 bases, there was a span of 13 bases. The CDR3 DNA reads TGCGCCAGCAGCCAAGGTGGGAGTGGGCGGTTCTTC. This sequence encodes CASSQGGSGRFF.